The 17 T cell receptor beta chains listed next were all sequenced from one sample in a study of blood T cell repertoires in COVID-19 (dated by TCRdb to 2020 to 2022). Preparation of the library involved the immunoSEQ multiplex PCR assay. The immuneACCESS repertoire file appears here via TCRdb, limited to in-frame rearrangements. These files lack a portion of the clones; in checked studies, under half of the deficit traces to unresolved V genes, and the cause of the others is not known. The sample table holds some 350,000 clones, of which 70% to 90% were seen once. The top ten constitute over 4% of the sample. The sequencing input was PBMCs or T cells enriched from blood (not recorded which). The receptor source for this set is a young woman who had recovered from COVID-19.

The chain combines TRBV19 with TRBJ1-1; no reliable D call. CDR3 length equals 13 residues. Germline CDR1 LNHDA, CDR2 SQIVND (reference sequence). V shed 3 bases and J shed 5 bases, with 10 bases lying between them. The CDR3 DNA reads as TGTGCCAGTAGTATCAGCCGGGAGACTGAAGCTTTCTTT. The encoded protein is CASSISRETEAFF.

This clone was seen a single time. V usage is TRBV7-9 and J usage is TRBJ1-1, with D perhaps matching TRBD1 (6 bases). The germline V gene encodes CDR1 SEHNR and CDR2 FQNEAQ (reference sequence). The CDR3 has 13 residues. Trimming pared 6 bases from V and 14 bases from J, leaving 22 bases between. CDR3 sequence (DNA): TGTGCCAGCAGTTCTGGTGCCGGGACACCCTACTTCTTT. It translates to CASSSGAGTPYFF.

The rearrangement uses TRBV10-3 and TRBJ1-2; 9 bases are a match to TRBD1. This CDR3 contains 17 residues. Germline loops: CDR1 ENHRY, CDR2 SYGVKD. Trimming at V came to 6 bases and at J to 4 bases, leaving 15 bases not matched to a gene. The CDR3 spells CAIRAGTGLDAGYGYTF. In nucleotides, the CDR3 is TGTGCCATCAGGGCTGGGACAGGGTTGGATGCTGGCTATGGCTACACCTTC.

The chain combines TRBV11-2 with TRBJ2-3; TRBD2 matches 7 bases. J gave up 2 bases and V 2 bases, and 7 bases lay outside the gene matches. The CDR3 is made up of 16 amino acids. In germline, CDR1 is SGHAT, CDR2 FQNNGV. The CDR3: CASSLSSGASTDTQYF. In DNA form, the CDR3 reads TGTGCCAGCAGCTTATCAAGCGGGGCTTCCACAGATACGCAGTATTTT.

V is TRBV6-1 and J is TRBJ1-5, with a tentative D call TRBD1 (6 bases). The V end lost 0 bases, the J end lost 7 bases, and 7 bases lay between the germline ends. This CDR3 comprises 13 residues. Germline V lookup: CDR1 MNHNS, CDR2 SASEGT. CDR3 bases: TGTGCCAGCAGTGAAGCAGGACAGCAGCCCCAGCATTTT. Amino acids: CASSEAGQQPQHF.

The CDR3 sequence: CASSQGQGALIYNEQFF. The CDR3 DNA sequence: TGTGCCAGCAGTCAGGGACAGGGGGCTCTCATCTACAATGAGCAGTTCTTC. The J gene is TRBJ2-1, the V gene TRBV27, with TRBD1 matching 12 bases. With 5 bases clipped from V and 3 bases from J, the junction kept 8 bases outside the gene matches. Germline loops: CDR1 MNHEY, CDR2 SMNVEV (reference sequence). This CDR3 spans 17 amino acids.

V usage is TRBV19 and J usage is TRBJ2-1, with D perhaps TRBD2 (6 bases). Trimming pared 6 bases from V and 0 bases from J, leaving 15 bases between. Germline CDR1 is LNHDA and CDR2 is SQIVND (reference sequence). The CDR3 runs 16 residues. The chain's CDR3 is CASSKWGTGSYNEQFF. The CDR3 DNA follows: TGTGCCAGTAGCAAATGGGGGACTGGCTCCTACAATGAGCAGTTCTTC.

The chain uses TRBV21-1 and TRBJ2-5; TRBD2, as called in the table, went unchecked against the DNA. TRBV21-1 is a pseudogene segment. This CDR3 comprises 15 residues. The chain's CDR3 is CASSKVGLVQGTQYF. Here the CDR3 DNA reads TGTGCCAGCAGCAAAGTCGGACTAGTCCAGGGGACCCAGTACTTC.

J is TRBJ1-1 and V is TRBV18; 9 bases are shared with TRBD1. The CDR3 spans 14 residues. The germline gives CDR1 KGHSH, CDR2 LQKENI. V shed 4 bases and J 1 base; nucleotides not matched to a gene: 1. The CDR3 DNA is TGTGCCAGCTCACGGACAGGGGCGAACACTGAAGCTTTCTTT. This encodes CASSRTGANTEAFF.

The gene calls are TRBV5-1 and TRBJ2-3; no reliable D call. The ends were cut back, 4 bases at V and 0 bases at J, with 12 bases in the middle. This CDR3 is 15 amino acids long. Germline V gives CDR1 SGHRS, CDR2 YFSETQ. CDR3 residues: CASSTDSSSTDTQYF. DNA of the CDR3: TGCGCCAGCAGCACCGACTCGTCCAGCACAGATACGCAGTATTTT.

The V and J genes are TRBV19 and TRBJ1-5; a weak D match, TRBD1 (6 bases). Germline-derived CDR1 and CDR2 are LNHDA and SQIVND (reference sequence). The CDR3 covers 15 residues. Trimming took 6 bases from V and 4 from J, leaving 16 bases between them. The CDR3 spells CASREDSVGNQPQHF. In nucleotides, the CDR3 is TGTGCCAGTAGAGAGGACAGTGTCGGGAATCAGCCCCAGCATTTT.

V and J are TRBV4-3 and TRBJ2-3; TRBD2 aligns across 9 bases. The CDR3 is made up of 16 amino acids. V was pared by 1 base and J by 0 bases, with 2 bases of the junction left unmatched. Germline assignment: CDR1 LGHNA and CDR2 YSLEER. The CDR3 spells CASSQGTSASTDTQYF. The CDR3, as DNA: TGCGCCAGCAGCCAAGGGACTAGCGCAAGCACAGATACGCAGTATTTT.

The V and J genes are TRBV4-3 and TRBJ1-4, with unresolved D. The CDR3 covers 14 residues. CDR1 and CDR2 from the germline V gene are LGHNA and YSLEER. V lost 4 bases, J lost 3 bases, and 9 bases lay in between. The CDR3 here is CASSLGRANEKLFF. The CDR3 coding sequence is TGCGCCAGCAGCCTGGGGAGGGCTAATGAAAAACTGTTTTTT.

This sequence joins TRBV7-6 and TRBJ1-2, with 9 bases lining up with TRBD1. V was pared by 1 base and J by 7 bases, with 7 bases of the junction left unmatched. This CDR3 is built from 15 residues. Germline CDR1 is SGHVS and CDR2 is FNYEAQ. CDR3: CASSLVQGAKGGYTF. The CDR3, as DNA: TGTGCCAGCAGCTTAGTACAGGGGGCTAAGGGTGGCTACACCTTC.

The rearrangement links TRBV2 to TRBJ2-4; D gene uncertain. CDR1 SNHLY and CDR2 FYNNEI come from the germline V gene. The CDR3 is 16 amino acids. V lost 7 bases and J lost 0, with 16 bases in between. The DNA for the CDR3 is TGTGCCAGCATTGAGTTAGCCCGTATAGCCAAAAACATTCAGTACTTC. Translation gives CASIELARIAKNIQYF. Together with reference TRBV2 and TRBJ2-4, the CDR3 gives the full variable domain: EPEVTQTPSHQVTQMGQEVILRCVPISNHLYFYWYRQILGQKVEFLVSFYNNEISEKSEIFDDQFSVERPDGSNFTLKIRSTKLEDSAMYFCASIELARIAKNIQYFGAGTRLSVL.

The genes are TRBV7-9 and TRBJ1-2; 10 bases are a match to TRBD1. V shed 1 base, J shed 4 bases, and the junction held 3 bases outside the gene matches. From germline, CDR1 is SEHNR and CDR2 FQNEAQ (reference sequence). The CDR3 consists of 15 residues. The CDR3 DNA reads TGTGCCAGCAGCTTAGGGGACAGGGGCCTCTATGGCTACACCTTC. The encoded protein is CASSLGDRGLYGYTF.

The V and J genes are TRBV29-1 and TRBJ2-5; TRBD2 matches 9 bases. The CDR3 totals 15 residues. Losses at the gene ends were 8 bases for V and 0 bases for J; bases not matched to a gene: 10. Germline V gene sequence: CDR1 SQVTM, CDR2 ANQGSEA. The CDR3 nucleotides are TGCAGCACCCGGGGTAGCGGGGGATACCAAGAGACCCAGTACTTC. Translation gives CSTRGSGGYQETQYF.